The TCR beta chain described here comes from a study of cytomegalovirus exposure and HLA in healthy donors. Germline-derived CDR1 and CDR2 are ENHRY and SYGVKD. Trimming pared 6 bases from V and 0 bases from J, leaving 9 bases between. CDR3 length: 15 amino acids. Vbeta (60) and Jbeta (13) primers were used in the PCR. Clones were read by immunoSEQ multiplex PCR, and TCRdb kept only the in-frame ones, dropping some. The repertoire consists of 100,000 or so clones, with under 85% occurring once and the leading ten covering about 9.1%. The sequencing input was PBMCs. This chain joins TRBV10-3 and TRBJ1-6; D ambiguous. The TCR comes from a middle-aged woman in good health and CMV-seropositive. CDR3 coding DNA: TGTGCCATCAGCGAACAAAGCTCCTATAATTCACCCCTCCACTTT. This encodes CAISEQSSYNSPLHF.